This entry lists 24 T cell receptor beta chains sequenced from one sample in a study of shared clonotypes between healthy human individuals. Profiled with immunoSEQ multiplex PCR; TCRdb holds only in-frame clones, not every one. The sample includes 1.5 million to 2.5 million clones, approximately 95% of them seen just once. Naive CD8 cells lacked CD45RO and underwent positive selection for CCR7, leaving out terminally differentiated effector memory CD45RA+ cells. The sequenced sample consisted of naive CD8+ T cells sorted from blood. These receptor sequences come from a man in his late teens or twenties in good health.

V gene TRBV7-9 combines with J gene TRBJ2-1, with 8 bases aligning to TRBD2. Trimming cost V 8 bases and J 10 bases; bases outside gene matches: 7. The germline V gene has CDR1 SEHNR and CDR2 FQNEAQ (reference sequence). This CDR3 is built from 12 residues. CDR3 protein: CASCEREFEQFF. The CDR3 DNA sequence: TGTGCCAGCTGCGAGCGGGAGTTCGAGCAGTTCTTC.

The rearrangement joins TRBV7-3 to TRBJ2-5; TRBD1 matches at 11 bases. The CDR3 is made up of 15 amino acids. Per the germline V gene, CDR1 is SGHTA and CDR2 is FQGTGA. V was pared by 4 bases and J by 5 bases, with 6 bases of the junction left unmatched. CDR3 region: CASSWTGGAEETQYF. The CDR3 bases are TGTGCCAGCAGCTGGACAGGGGGCGCGGAGGAGACCCAGTACTTC. The full variable domain, completed using reference TRBV7-3 and TRBJ2-5, is GAGVSQTPSNKVTEKGKYVELRCDPISGHTALYWYRQSLGQGPEFLIYFQGTGAADDSGLPNDRFFAVRPEGSVSTLKIQRTERGDSAVYLCASSWTGGAEETQYFGPGTRLLVL.

The chain carries TRBV15 and TRBJ2-7; TRBD1 matches at 7 bases. From germline, CDR1 is LNHNV and CDR2 YYDKDF (reference sequence). The CDR3 is 17 residues long. J gave up 1 base and V 3 bases, and 12 bases lay outside the gene matches. CDR3 sequence reads: CATSRFPPGTVSYEQYF. For the CDR3, the DNA is TGTGCCACCAGCAGGTTCCCCCCCGGGACAGTATCCTACGAGCAGTACTTC. Based on the CDR3 plus reference TRBV15 and TRBJ2-7, the full variable domain is DAMVIQNPRYQVTQFGKPVTLSCSQTLNHNVMYWYQQKSSQAPKLLFHYYDKDFNNEADTPDNFQSRRPNTSFCFLDIRSPGLGDTAMYLCATSRFPPGTVSYEQYFGPGTRLTVT.

J is TRBJ1-3 and V is TRBV7-2; D unclear. CDR3 size: 16 residues. Deletions cut 0 bases from V and 0 bases from J, with 9 bases between. Germline V lookup: CDR1 SGHTA, CDR2 FQGNSA. CDR3 sequence (DNA): TGTGCCAGCAGCTTAGCAGGGCAGAGCTCTGGAAACACCATATATTTT. It codes for CASSLAGQSSGNTIYF.

On this clone: A junction end diverges from the germline sequence, so it may reflect a read error. V usage is TRBV5-6 and J usage is TRBJ2-7; D is uncertain. Germline loops: CDR1 SGHDT, CDR2 YYEEEE. The CDR3 loop spans 14 amino acids. In DNA form, the CDR3 reads TGTGCCAGCAGATTGGGTGGGGAAACCTACGAGCAGTACTTC. As protein: CASRLGGETYEQYF. The variable domain in full, with the rest retrieved from reference TRBV5-6 and TRBJ2-7, is DAGVTQSPTHLIKTRGQQVTLRCSPKSGHDTVSWYQQALGQGPQFIFQYYEEEERQRGNFPDRFSGHQFPNYSSELNVNALLLGDSALYLCASRLGGETYEQYFGPGTRLTVT.

The J gene is TRBJ1-1, the V gene TRBV9; the match to TRBD1 covers 11 bases. Germline V CDR1 and CDR2: SGDLS, YYNGEE. J lost 3 bases, V lost 3 bases, and 7 bases had no gene match. The CDR3 extends over 16 amino acids. Here the CDR3 reads CASSDFPGQGDTEAFF. CDR3 in DNA: TGTGCCAGCAGCGACTTTCCGGGACAGGGGGACACTGAAGCTTTCTTT.

This sequence joins TRBV2 and TRBJ2-3, with unresolved D. Germline V lookup: CDR1 SNHLY, CDR2 FYNNEI. The CDR3 loop spans 14 amino acids. CDR3: CAEHLGGREDTQYF. The CDR3 DNA sequence: TGTGCTGAACACCTTGGTGGTCGTGAAGATACGCAGTATTTT.

The rearrangement uses TRBV5-5 and TRBJ1-4; 9 bases line up with TRBD1. CDR1 is SGHKS and CDR2 is YYEKEE in the germline V gene (reference sequence). J was trimmed by 3 bases and V by 7 bases; bases with no gene match: 22. The length of the CDR3 is 20 residues. CDR3 loop: CASQELGRDRAISANEKLFF. CDR3 coding DNA: TGTGCCAGCCAAGAGTTAGGCCGGGACAGGGCAATATCTGCTAATGAAAAACTGTTTTTT.

The chain recombines TRBV7-6 with TRBJ2-3; a possible D gene is TRBD2 (5 bases). This CDR3 comprises 18 residues. Trimming pared 6 bases from V and 5 bases from J, leaving 27 bases between. Germline CDR1 and CDR2: SGHVS and FNYEAQ. The CDR3 loop reads CASSSVLFAGPAGDTQYF. CDR3 in DNA: TGTGCCAGCAGTTCCGTCCTATTTGCGGGCCCCGCAGGAGATACGCAGTATTTT.

V and J are TRBV2 and TRBJ2-3; 13 bases fit TRBD2. This CDR3 region has 16 residues. J lost 1 base, V lost 7 bases, and 5 bases had no gene match. Germline V gene lookup returns CDR1 SNHLY and CDR2 FYNNEI. CDR3 residues: CASNPGLAGGTDTQYF. The CDR3, as DNA: TGTGCCAGCAATCCAGGACTAGCGGGAGGCACAGATACGCAGTATTTT.

The rearrangement joins TRBV28 to TRBJ1-1; D is unclear. The CDR3 consists of 14 residues. The ends were cut back, 2 bases at V and 1 base at J, with 8 bases in the middle. The germline V gene encodes CDR1 MDHEN and CDR2 SYDVKM. CDR3 amino acids: CASSLQDWNTEAFF. CDR3 in DNA: TGTGCCAGCAGTTTACAGGACTGGAACACTGAAGCTTTCTTT.

This CDR3 is CASSEMGDYEQYF. Written as DNA, the CDR3 is TGTGCCAGCAGTGAAATGGGGGACTACGAGCAGTACTTC. V gene TRBV6-1 combines with J gene TRBJ2-7; D possibly uses TRBD1 or TRBD2 (5 bases each). The germline CDR1 and CDR2 sequences are MNHNS and SASEGT. CDR3 length equals 13 residues. The germline V and J ends were trimmed by 2 bases and 3 bases, with 8 bases remaining between them.

The chain joins TRBV11-2 to TRBJ2-7; D gene uncertain. CDR1 SGHAT and CDR2 FQNNGV come from the germline V gene. V shed 5 bases and J shed 3 bases, with 17 bases lying between them. The CDR3 has 15 amino acids. CDR3: CASSHGGGPSYEQYF. The CDR3 nucleotides read TGTGCCAGCAGCCACGGCGGCGGACCTAGCTACGAGCAGTACTTC.

This sequence joins TRBV2 and TRBJ2-1, with 16 bases lining up with TRBD2. Germline assignment: CDR1 SNHLY and CDR2 FYNNEI. This CDR3 region has 18 residues. The trim removed 10 bases at V and 0 bases at J, leaving 9 bases unmatched. CDR3 in amino acids: CATNPGLAGGSSYNEQFF. The CDR3 DNA reads as TGTGCCACCAACCCGGGACTAGCGGGGGGGAGCTCCTACAATGAGCAGTTCTTC.

The rearrangement uses TRBV29-1 and TRBJ1-1; D gene ambiguous. V shed 4 bases and J shed 1 base, with 10 bases lying between them. There are 13 residues in the CDR3. Germline V CDR1 and CDR2: SQVTM, ANQGSEA. CDR3 DNA: TGCAGCGTTGGCTACGCCGGGAACACTGAAGCTTTCTTT. It translates to CSVGYAGNTEAFF.

This clone was found once. The rearrangement uses TRBV6-5 and TRBJ2-7, with D maybe TRBD2 (6 bases). CDR1 and CDR2 from the germline V gene are MNHEY and SVGAGI. The CDR3 totals 14 residues. Trimming pared 5 bases from V and 0 bases from J, leaving 11 bases between. The CDR3 loop reads CASSDRDSSYEQYF. CDR3 nucleotides: TGTGCCAGCAGTGACCGGGACTCCTCCTACGAGCAGTACTTC.

This sequence joins TRBV2 and TRBJ2-1, with D unclear. Between the trimmed V and J ends, which lost 3 bases and 13 bases, there was a span of 10 bases. The CDR3 length is 11 residues. CDR1 and CDR2 (germline): SNHLY, FYNNEI. The CDR3 here is CASSDFEYQFF. The CDR3 coding sequence is TGTGCCAGCAGTGATTTCGAATATCAGTTCTTC.

Worth noting for this clone: This specimen includes other DNA sequences encoding the same CDR3. The gene calls are TRBV7-9 and TRBJ1-5; no firm D call. With 0 bases removed from V and 4 bases from J, the gap between germline ends came to 7 bases. The CDR3 spans 14 residues. Germline-derived CDR1 and CDR2 are SEHNR and FQNEAQ (reference sequence). CDR3 loop: CASSLAGGNQPQHF. The CDR3 coding sequence is TGTGCCAGCAGCTTAGCAGGAGGTAATCAGCCCCAGCATTTT.

The CDR3 loop is CASSHDRGLNNEQFF. DNA of the CDR3: TGCGCCAGCAGCCACGACAGGGGTTTGAACAATGAGCAGTTCTTC. The V gene is TRBV4-1, the J gene TRBJ2-1; 8 bases match TRBD1. Germline CDR1 MGHRA, CDR2 YSYEKL. This CDR3 region has 15 residues. J was trimmed by 5 bases and V by 3 bases; bases with no gene match: 6.

This chain connects TRBV11-2 to TRBJ2-3, with D unresolved. Germline lookup yields CDR1 SGHAT and CDR2 FQNNGV. The CDR3 sequence is 16 residues long. V was trimmed by 5 bases and J by 2 bases, leaving 17 bases between them. CDR3 coding DNA: TGTGCCAGCAGCCTCCTGTATGGCGGCCCCACAGATACGCAGTATTTT. Protein product: CASSLLYGGPTDTQYF.

The V and J genes are TRBV11-1 and TRBJ2-3; no reliable D call. Trimming removed 3 bases at V and 10 bases at J, with 11 bases between. CDR1 is SGHAT and CDR2 is FQDESV in the germline V gene (reference sequence). The CDR3 totals 12 residues. The CDR3 region is CASSLGNFAQYF. The CDR3 DNA is TGTGCCAGCAGCTTGGGAAACTTTGCGCAGTATTTT.

This chain connects TRBV9 to TRBJ1-2; unclear D gene. Germline V gives CDR1 SGDLS, CDR2 YYNGEE. Deletions cut 4 bases from V and 1 base from J, with 14 bases between. The CDR3 sequence is 15 residues long. In nucleotides, the CDR3 is TGTGCCAGCAGCCCTCCGGGTAGGGTTAACTATGGCTACACCTTC. Protein sequence: CASSPPGRVNYGYTF.

V gene TRBV4-3 combines with J gene TRBJ2-3; the D is unclear. V lost 0 bases and J 1 base, leaving 8 bases between the germline ends. This CDR3 region has 15 residues. Germline V gene data show CDR1 as LGHNA and CDR2 as YSLEER. CDR3 residues: CASSQDHLRTDTQYF. CDR3 bases: TGCGCCAGCAGCCAAGATCATCTCCGCACAGATACGCAGTATTTT.

V usage is TRBV27 and J usage is TRBJ2-7; D unclear. This CDR3 is built from 12 residues. Germline CDR1 reads MNHEY; CDR2 reads SMNVEV (reference sequence). V gave up 3 bases and J gave up 5 bases, with 8 bases separating them. The chain's CDR3 is CASSFAGDEQYF. CDR3 in DNA: TGTGCCAGCAGTTTTGCTGGGGACGAGCAGTACTTC.